The 24 T cell receptor beta chains below come from one sample, sequenced in a study of cytomegalovirus exposure and HLA in healthy donors. PCR was performed using 60 Vbeta and 13 Jbeta primers. Repertoires were generated with immunoSEQ multiplex PCR, while TCRdb's copy carries only in-frame clones and drops some. The sample lists about 97,000 clones; roughly 76% were seen once. What was sequenced was PBMCs. The receptors originated from a middle-aged man in good health and CMV-seronegative.

This chain uses TRBV5-4 with TRBJ1-1; 10 positions agree with TRBD1. There are 15 residues in the CDR3. Germline loops: CDR1 SGHNT, CDR2 YYREEE (reference sequence). V lost 4 bases and J lost 5; bases outside the gene matches: 8. Here the CDR3 DNA reads TGTGCCAGCAGCGGGGGGACAGGGGAATGGACTGAAGCTTTCTTT. Protein: CASSGGTGEWTEAFF.

The rearrangement joins TRBV5-6 to TRBJ1-3; 8 positions match TRBD1. The germline CDR1 and CDR2 sequences are SGHDT and YYEEEE. V lost 0 bases, J lost 8 bases, and 7 bases stayed unmatched. The CDR3 has 15 residues. The CDR3 sequence: CASSLGAGGLHTIYF. The CDR3 nucleotides read TGTGCCAGCAGCTTGGGGGCAGGGGGCTTACACACCATATATTTT.

This chain uses TRBV19 with TRBJ2-2; TRBD1 matches at 7 bases. Germline CDR1 LNHDA, CDR2 SQIVND (reference sequence). Trimming removed 3 bases from V and 9 bases from J; junction bases left unmatched: 4. The CDR3 is 13 residues long. For the CDR3, the DNA is TGTGCCAGTAGTATTGAACAGGGGTGGGAGCTGTTTTTT. Protein sequence: CASSIEQGWELFF.

This sequence joins TRBV28 and TRBJ2-3; D unclear. V lost 2 bases to trimming and J lost 6 bases, with 12 bases between them. From germline, CDR1 is MDHEN and CDR2 SYDVKM. This CDR3 has 14 amino acids. The CDR3 DNA reads as TGTGCCAGCAGTTTAACTAACGGGTATGATACGCAGTATTTT. This sequence encodes CASSLTNGYDTQYF.

Written as DNA, the CDR3 is TGCGCCAGCAGCTCCGACACATACAATGAGCAGTTCTTC. It codes for CASSSDTYNEQFF. The gene calls are TRBV5-1 and TRBJ2-1, with D unclear. V was shortened by 3 bases and J by 4 bases, with 8 bases between the two germline ends. Germline loops: CDR1 SGHRS, CDR2 YFSETQ. The CDR3 length is 13 residues.

The rearrangement links TRBV13 to TRBJ2-4; D is unclear. CDR1 is PRHDT and CDR2 is FYEKMQ in the germline V gene (reference sequence). This CDR3 spans 15 amino acids. Between the trimmed V and J ends, which lost 0 bases and 3 bases, there was a span of 9 bases. The DNA of the CDR3 is TGTGCCAGCAGCTTAGGAGGAGTAGTCAAAAACATTCAGTACTTC. Its translation is CASSLGGVVKNIQYF.

This chain uses TRBV2 with TRBJ1-2, with 7 nucleotides matching TRBD1. V lost 6 bases, J lost 5 bases, and 6 bases stayed unmatched. The CDR3 runs 13 residues. Germline values: CDR1 SNHLY, CDR2 FYNNEI. The CDR3 sequence is CASRGGWGYGYTF. The CDR3 nucleotides read TGTGCCAGCAGAGGGGGCTGGGGTTATGGCTACACCTTC.

The chain is built from TRBV5-4 and TRBJ1-1; possible D gene TRBD1, 6 bases. The CDR3 spans 16 residues. CDR1 and CDR2 from the germline V gene are SGHNT and YYREEE (reference sequence). The V and J ends lost 1 base and 4 bases respectively, with 17 bases between them. The CDR3 DNA reads TGTGCCAGCAGCTTGAAAGAAAGGGGGTTGGGCACTGAAGCTTTCTTT. Protein: CASSLKERGLGTEAFF.

The chain couples TRBV11-2 to TRBJ2-1; D unclear. Germline V gene lookup returns CDR1 SGHAT and CDR2 FQNNGV. The CDR3 consists of 13 residues. The V end was cut by 5 bases, the J end by 4 bases, with 9 bases between. As DNA, the CDR3 is TGTGCCAGCAGCGATGGCCAGTACAATGAGCAGTTCTTC. Encoded protein: CASSDGQYNEQFF.

This clone was seen repeatedly, ten times or more. This chain joins TRBV4-3 and TRBJ2-5; 7 bases are shared with TRBD2. Losses at the gene ends were 1 base for V and 7 bases for J; bases not matched to a gene: 6. This CDR3 comprises 14 residues. CDR1 LGHNA and CDR2 YSLEER come from the germline V gene. CDR3 protein: CASSQAGPSGTQYF. CDR3 DNA: TGCGCCAGCAGCCAAGCGGGGCCTAGCGGGACCCAGTACTTC.

This chain connects TRBV11-2 to TRBJ1-2, with D perhaps TRBD1 (6 bases). Trimming left V 4 bases short and J 4 bases short, with 16 bases between. The CDR3 runs 15 residues. CDR1 is SGHAT and CDR2 is FQNNGV in the germline V gene. The CDR3 loop reads CASSYNRGQSYGYTF. CDR3 nucleotide sequence: TGTGCCAGCAGCTACAACCGTGGACAGTCCTATGGCTACACCTTC.

The chain carries TRBV7-2 and TRBJ2-5; TRBD2 matches at 11 bases. J gave up 5 bases and V 4 bases, and 12 bases lay outside the gene matches. The CDR3 runs to 17 residues. CDR1 is SGHTA, CDR2 FQGNSA, per germline. The CDR3 loop is CASSSYLSGGALETQYF. CDR3 in DNA: TGTGCCAGCAGCTCCTACCTTAGCGGGGGGGCTTTGGAGACCCAGTACTTC.

V and J are TRBV13 and TRBJ2-3; 13 nucleotides agree with TRBD2. Per germline, CDR1 PRHDT and CDR2 FYEKMQ (reference sequence). The junction had 4 bases not matched to a gene; V was cut back by 5 bases and J by 2 bases. The CDR3 totals 16 residues. Written as DNA, the CDR3 is TGTGCCAGCAGCGACGGACTAGCGGGGGTCACAGATACGCAGTATTTT. It is translated as CASSDGLAGVTDTQYF.

V and J are TRBV10-3 and TRBJ1-1, with a tentative D call TRBD1 (5 bases). The CDR3 runs 13 residues. Germline CDR1 and CDR2: ENHRY and SYGVKD. The ends were cut back, 8 bases at V and 4 bases at J, with 14 bases in the middle. CDR3 in amino acids: CAISPGQGTEAFF. CDR3 bases: TGTGCCATCTCTCCAGGTCAGGGCACTGAAGCTTTCTTT.

This clone occurred once. The J gene is TRBJ2-5, the V gene TRBV9; D gene ambiguous. The CDR3 contains 11 residues. V was cut by 3 bases and J by 2 bases, with 2 bases left in between. Germline CDR1 is SGDLS and CDR2 is YYNGEE. The CDR3 nucleotides read TGTGCCAGCAGCGCTCAAGAGACCCAGTACTTC. Amino acid sequence: CASSAQETQYF.

This clone was detected a few times. The rearrangement uses TRBV6-5 and TRBJ1-6, with 11 bases lining up with TRBD1. The CDR3 is made up of 14 amino acids. The trim removed 4 bases at V and 16 bases at J, leaving 9 bases unmatched. CDR1 and CDR2 from the germline V gene are MNHEY and SVGAGI. The CDR3 reads CASSWDRGGYALHF. DNA of the CDR3: TGTGCCAGCAGTTGGGACAGGGGGGGCTACGCTCTCCACTTT.

The V and J genes are TRBV4-2 and TRBJ1-4; D is ambiguous. This CDR3 comprises 16 residues. Between the trimmed V and J ends, which lost 0 bases and 5 bases, there was a span of 13 bases. Germline loops: CDR1 LGHNA, CDR2 YNFKEQ. The CDR3 reads CASSQERNYLNEKLFF. In DNA, the CDR3 is TGTGCCAGCAGCCAAGAACGTAATTATCTAAATGAAAAACTGTTTTTT.

The gene calls are TRBV4-3 and TRBJ2-3; 10 nucleotides agree with TRBD2. The CDR3 length is 17 residues. Germline lookup yields CDR1 LGHNA and CDR2 YSLEER. V shed 0 bases and J 0 bases; nucleotides not matched to a gene: 3. CDR3 region: CASSQDGAGGSTDTQYF. The DNA of the CDR3 is TGCGCCAGCAGCCAAGACGGAGCGGGGGGGAGCACAGATACGCAGTATTTT.

The chain has TRBV5-8 and TRBJ1-5, with a possible D match to TRBD1 (5 bases). The germline V gene has CDR1 SGHTS and CDR2 YDEGEE. V was shortened by 0 bases and J by 1 base, with 17 bases between the two germline ends. This CDR3 contains 18 residues. The CDR3 DNA reads TGTGCCAGCAGCTTGGTTCTCCGAGTGCAGGGAAGCAATCAGCCCCAGCATTTT. Translated, it gives CASSLVLRVQGSNQPQHF.

V and J are TRBV6-1 and TRBJ2-2, with TRBD1 matching over 9 bases. The germline V gene has CDR1 MNHNS and CDR2 SASEGT. V shed 4 bases and J 5 bases; nucleotides not matched to a gene: 2. The CDR3 has 14 amino acids. The DNA of the CDR3 is TGTGCCAGCAGTGGACAGGGGGGGACCGGGGAGCTGTTTTTT. Translated, it gives CASSGQGGTGELFF.

The rearrangement joins TRBV7-6 to TRBJ2-3, with D unclear. The CDR3 is 14 amino acids. Germline values: CDR1 SGHVS, CDR2 FNYEAQ. Deletions cut 5 bases from V and 4 bases from J, with 13 bases between. The CDR3 loop reads CASSTPRGADTQYF. The CDR3 nucleotides read TGTGCCAGCAGCACCCCAAGAGGTGCAGATACGCAGTATTTT.

The chain employs TRBV4-1 and TRBJ1-5, with D possibly matching TRBD1 (6 bases). This CDR3 is 17 amino acids long. V was cut by 2 bases and J by 3 bases, with 17 bases left in between. Germline V gives CDR1 MGHRA, CDR2 YSYEKL. In DNA, the CDR3 is TGCGCCAGCAGCCAATTCTCTGGGACAAGAGACAATCAGCCCCAGCATTTT. Translation gives CASSQFSGTRDNQPQHF.

This sequence joins TRBV5-1 and TRBJ1-6, with 7 bases that match TRBD1. The CDR3 extends over 13 amino acids. J gave up 14 bases and V 2 bases, and 7 bases lay outside the gene matches. Germline loops: CDR1 SGHRS, CDR2 YFSETQ. The CDR3 DNA follows: TGCGCCAGCAGCTTTGAGACAGGGTTCACCCTCCACTTT. Residues: CASSFETGFTLHF.

This chain links TRBV30 with TRBJ2-6; D not certain. This CDR3 region has 14 residues. Trimming cost V 1 base and J 6 bases, with 10 bases left between them. Germline CDR1 is GTSNPN and CDR2 is SVGIG (reference sequence). DNA for the CDR3: TGTGCCTGGAGTGCGGGTGCCCCGGCCAACGTCCTGACTTTC. It encodes CAWSAGAPANVLTF.